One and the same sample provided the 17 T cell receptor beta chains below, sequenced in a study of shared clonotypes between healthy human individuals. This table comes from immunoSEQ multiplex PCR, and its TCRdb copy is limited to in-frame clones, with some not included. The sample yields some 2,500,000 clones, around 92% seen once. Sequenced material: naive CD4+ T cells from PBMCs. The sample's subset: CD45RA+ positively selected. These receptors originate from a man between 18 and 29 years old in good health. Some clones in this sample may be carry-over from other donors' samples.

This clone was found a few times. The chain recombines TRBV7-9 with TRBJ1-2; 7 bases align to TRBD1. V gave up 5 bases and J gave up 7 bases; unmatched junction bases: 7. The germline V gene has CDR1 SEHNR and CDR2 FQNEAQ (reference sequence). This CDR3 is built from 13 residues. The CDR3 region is CASSRQGVAGYTF. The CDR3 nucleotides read TGTGCCAGCAGCAGACAGGGCGTAGCTGGCTACACCTTC.

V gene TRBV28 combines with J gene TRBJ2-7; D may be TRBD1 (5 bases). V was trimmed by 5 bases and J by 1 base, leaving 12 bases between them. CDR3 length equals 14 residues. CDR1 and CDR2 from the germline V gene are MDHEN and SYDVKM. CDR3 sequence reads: CASSTRQQSYEQYF. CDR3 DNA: TGTGCCAGCAGTACGCGACAGCAGTCCTACGAGCAGTACTTC. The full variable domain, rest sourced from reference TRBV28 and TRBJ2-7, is DVKVTQSSRYLVKRTGEKVFLECVQDMDHENMFWYRQDPGLGLRLIYFSYDVKMKEKGDIPEGYSVSREKKERFSLILESASTNQTSMYLCASSTRQQSYEQYFGPGTRLTVT.

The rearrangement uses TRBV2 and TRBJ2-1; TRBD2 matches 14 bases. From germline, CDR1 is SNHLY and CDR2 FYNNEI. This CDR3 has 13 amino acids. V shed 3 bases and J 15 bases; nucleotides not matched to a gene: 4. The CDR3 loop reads CASSDGLAGGLFF. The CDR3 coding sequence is TGTGCCAGCAGTGACGGACTAGCGGGGGGCTTGTTCTTC.

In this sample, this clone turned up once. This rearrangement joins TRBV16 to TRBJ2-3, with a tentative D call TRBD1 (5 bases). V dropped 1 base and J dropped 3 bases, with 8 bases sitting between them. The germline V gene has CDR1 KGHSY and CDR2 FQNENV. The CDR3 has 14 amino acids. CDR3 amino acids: CASSQLRGTDTQYF. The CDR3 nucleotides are TGTGCCAGCAGCCAATTAAGGGGTACAGATACGCAGTATTTT.

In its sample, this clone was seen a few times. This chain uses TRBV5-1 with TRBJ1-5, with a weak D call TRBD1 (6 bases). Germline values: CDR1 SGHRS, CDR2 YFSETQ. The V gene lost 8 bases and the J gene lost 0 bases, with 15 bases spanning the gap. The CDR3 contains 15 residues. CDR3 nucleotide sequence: TGCGCCAGGATTCCTCTGGGGGCTAGCAATCAGCCCCAGCATTTT. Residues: CARIPLGASNQPQHF.

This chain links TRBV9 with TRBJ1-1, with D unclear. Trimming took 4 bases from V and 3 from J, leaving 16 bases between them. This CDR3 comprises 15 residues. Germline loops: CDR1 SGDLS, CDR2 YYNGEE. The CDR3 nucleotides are TGTGCCAGCAGCCCCCGGGGAGGACCCTACACTGAAGCTTTCTTT. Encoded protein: CASSPRGGPYTEAFF.

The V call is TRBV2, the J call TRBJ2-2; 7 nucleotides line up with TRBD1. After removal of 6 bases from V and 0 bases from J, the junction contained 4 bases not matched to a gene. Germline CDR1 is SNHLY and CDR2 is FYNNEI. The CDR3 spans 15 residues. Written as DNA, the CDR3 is TGTGCCAGCAGGGACAGGCAAACGAACACCGGGGAGCTGTTTTTT. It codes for CASRDRQTNTGELFF.

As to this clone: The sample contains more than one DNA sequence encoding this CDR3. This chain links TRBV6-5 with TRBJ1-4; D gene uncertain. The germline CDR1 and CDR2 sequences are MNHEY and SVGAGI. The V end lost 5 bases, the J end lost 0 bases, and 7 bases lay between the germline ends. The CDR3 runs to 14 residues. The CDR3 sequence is CASSPSATNEKLFF. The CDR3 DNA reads TGTGCCAGCAGTCCCTCGGCAACTAATGAAAAACTGTTTTTT.

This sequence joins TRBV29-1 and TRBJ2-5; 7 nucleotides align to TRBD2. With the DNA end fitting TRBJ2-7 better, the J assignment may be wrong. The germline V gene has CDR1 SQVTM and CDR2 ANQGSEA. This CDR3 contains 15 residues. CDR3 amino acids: CSVEEWGGLSYEQYF. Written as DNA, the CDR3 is TGCAGCGTTGAAGAGTGGGGGGGACTGAGCTACGAGCAGTACTTC.

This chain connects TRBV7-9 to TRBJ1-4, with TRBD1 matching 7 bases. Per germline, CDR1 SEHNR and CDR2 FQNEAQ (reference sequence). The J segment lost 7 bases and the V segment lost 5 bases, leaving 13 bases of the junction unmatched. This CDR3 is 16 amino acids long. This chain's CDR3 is CASSPPGTVSREKLFF. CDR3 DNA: TGTGCCAGCAGCCCTCCCGGGACAGTGTCTCGTGAAAAACTGTTTTTT.

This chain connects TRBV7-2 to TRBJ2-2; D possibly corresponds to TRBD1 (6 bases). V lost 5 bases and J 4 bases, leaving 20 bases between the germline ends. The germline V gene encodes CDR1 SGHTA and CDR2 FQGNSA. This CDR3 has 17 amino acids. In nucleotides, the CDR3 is TGTGCCAGCAGCCCAACAGGGATCTCGGCGAGCACCGGGGAGCTGTTTTTT. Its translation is CASSPTGISASTGELFF. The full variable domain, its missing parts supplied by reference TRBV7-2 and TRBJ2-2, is GAGVSQSPSNKVTEKGKDVELRCDPISGHTALYWYRQSLGQGLEFLIYFQGNSAPDKSGLPSDRFSAERTGGSVSTLTIQRTQQEDSAVYLCASSPTGISASTGELFFGEGSRLTVL.

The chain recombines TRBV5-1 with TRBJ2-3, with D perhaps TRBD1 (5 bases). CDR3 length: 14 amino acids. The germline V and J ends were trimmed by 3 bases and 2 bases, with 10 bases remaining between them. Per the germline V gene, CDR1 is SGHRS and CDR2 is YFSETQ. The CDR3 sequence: CASSYGHDTDTQYF. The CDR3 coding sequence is TGCGCCAGCAGCTACGGACACGACACAGATACGCAGTATTTT.

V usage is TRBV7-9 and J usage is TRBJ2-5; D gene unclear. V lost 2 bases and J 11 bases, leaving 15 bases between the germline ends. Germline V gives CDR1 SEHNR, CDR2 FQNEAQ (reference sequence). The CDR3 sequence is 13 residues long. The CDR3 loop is CASSLSGAGEQYF. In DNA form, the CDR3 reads TGTGCCAGCAGCTTATCGGGTGCAGGAGAGCAGTACTTC.

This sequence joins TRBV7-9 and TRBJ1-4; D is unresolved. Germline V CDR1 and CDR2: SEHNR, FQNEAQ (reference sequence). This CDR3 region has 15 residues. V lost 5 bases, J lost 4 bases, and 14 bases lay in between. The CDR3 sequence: CASSPRTGVNEKLFF. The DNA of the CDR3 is TGTGCCAGCAGCCCTAGGACCGGAGTTAATGAAAAACTGTTTTTT.

The DNA of the CDR3 is TGTGCCTTAATACCCCTGCCACGGACAGGCAGATCCTATGGCTACACCTTC. Protein sequence: CALIPLPRTGRSYGYTF. The chain couples TRBV30 to TRBJ1-2; 7 bases fit TRBD1. CDR1 and CDR2 (germline): GTSNPN, SVGIG (reference sequence). Trimming cost V 7 bases and J 4 bases; bases outside gene matches: 21. The CDR3 runs to 17 residues.

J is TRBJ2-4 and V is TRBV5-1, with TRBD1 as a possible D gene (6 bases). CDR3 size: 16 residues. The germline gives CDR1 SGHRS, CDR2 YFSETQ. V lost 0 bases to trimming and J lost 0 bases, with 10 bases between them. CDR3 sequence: CASSLGGTIAKNIQYF. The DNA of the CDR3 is TGCGCCAGCAGCTTGGGGGGGACAATAGCCAAAAACATTCAGTACTTC.

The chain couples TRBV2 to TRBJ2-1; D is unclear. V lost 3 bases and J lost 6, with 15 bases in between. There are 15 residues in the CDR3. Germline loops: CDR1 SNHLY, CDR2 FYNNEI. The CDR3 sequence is CASSDSTPGSNEQFF. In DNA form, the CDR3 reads TGTGCCAGCAGTGATTCGACTCCTGGGTCCAATGAGCAGTTCTTC.